This T cell receptor beta chain was observed in a study of shared clonotypes between healthy human individuals (dated by TCRdb to 2018 to 2021). About the investigation overall: The cohort included a few men and two women between 18 and 49 years of age. For each donor, three plates each were used for CD4 naive and CD4 memory, two plates were used for CD8 naive, and one plate was used for CD8 memory. To increase sequencing depth and limit assay-specific biases, different laboratories used diverse techniques to prepare libraries and sequence TCR repertoires. To estimate repertoire size and how much clonotype sharing occurs between individuals, the study deeply sequenced the blood TCR repertoires of five healthy adults. Per donor, leukapheresis produced somewhere between about 0.85 and 9.5 billion PBMCs. The investigation overall reported the following: Sampling was restricted to blood, and TCR repertoires in tissues likely differ from the TCR repertoires found in blood. Naive subsets generally had larger estimated clonotype richness than memory subsets did. Because the study included only a small number of donors, the genetic and exposure-history diversity represented was limited. Even with the large sequencing depth, rarefaction of the sorted-subset datasets indicated that sequencing was incomplete. Pairwise subsampling led to the expectation that sequencing depth would affect the degree of clonotype sharing among donors. Clonotypes shared by all four sorted-subset donors showed higher generation probabilities than non-shared clonotypes. Sharing across a handful of donors was observed for around 5% of naive CD4, 3% to 3.5% of naive CD8, about 2.3% of memory CD4, and roughly 0.4% of memory CD8 clonotypes.

At the junction V is shortened by 6 bases and J by 6 bases, with 18 bases in between. The CDR3 goes from the cysteine to the phenylalanine over 16 residues. The read is trimmed to its CDR3 DNA, 48 bases read in frame from base 1. The CDR1 and CDR2 encoded by the germline V gene (reference sequence) are MNHEY and SMNVEV. Using the deep immunoSEQ assay, multiplex PCR amplified TCR CDR3 regions from genomic DNA. Extracted genomic DNA from each cell subset was spread evenly across all wells of several immunoSEQ 96-well plates, with each plate serving as a replicate. For sorted subsets, roughly 200 ng of genomic DNA, equivalent to roughly 33,000 T cell genomes, went into each replicate PCR. Purified libraries were measured with a Qubit 3.0 fluorometer, size-checked on a Bioanalyzer 2100, and measured again with the KAPA Library Quantification kit. Every immunoSEQ 96-well plate was sequenced on a separate single-read 150-cycle Illumina NextSeq 550 flow cell. On the authors' methods: The immunoSEQ output contained only junctional sequences without quality scores, so filtering could not match that applied to full-length reads. To assign V/J genes and CDR3, sequences were annotated against IMGT germline references using PyIR, a Python wrapper for IgBLAST v1.9. Reads with weak V/J assignments (E-value above 1e-6), missing CDR3, stop codons, out-of-frame junctions, or ambiguous translated residues were removed. V3J clonotypes were defined as sequences sharing an identical inferred V gene, J gene, and CDR3 amino acid sequence. Percentage overlap between repertoires was computed as shared unique clonotypes divided by the size of the smaller repertoire. Richness of each repertoire was evaluated using RTK rarefaction, the Chao1 estimator, and Recon v2.1 estimates of unobserved clonotypes. Generation probabilities for all TCRbeta clonotypes obtained by the gDNA method from a few donors were computed using OLGA. TCRdb retrieved this table from immuneACCESS and kept in-frame rearrangements only. Not all clones are present; in checked studies, unresolved V genes account for under half, and no reason is known for the remainder. V and J calls and clone size come straight from that table; D and trimming were deduced from the DNA. For this sample the table gives about 1 million clones, of which approximately 70% were detected only once. The ten biggest clones cover around 1.5% of the sample.

Healthy HIV-negative adults with no recently reported acute infections or vaccinations were included as donors. Every donor was a Caucasian adult residing in Nashville, Tennessee, USA. Magnetic negative selection was used to enrich CD4+ T cells, after which naive cells were positively selected on CD45RA and the negative fraction became the memory subset. After blood collection by leukapheresis, PBMCs were isolated using Ficoll-Histopaque density gradient centrifugation and then cryopreserved in the vapor phase of liquid nitrogen. Purity and quantity of every magnetically sorted T cell population were checked by analytical flow cytometry. From each sorted fraction, genomic DNA was isolated and quantified by UV absorbance on a Nanodrop 2000c. This clone was detected a few times. The clone's antigen remains unknown. Base-call qualities are not available, and no considerably larger clone is one nucleotide away.

The sequence joins TRBV27 to TRBJ1-6; the D gene is not confidently resolved. The receptor was derived from a man aged 18 to 30 in good health. The sequenced sample was memory CD4+ T cells sorted from blood. Reading the label with the study, this specimen's cell subset or site is: CD45RA-negative fraction. The CDR3 in this case is CASSSSSQSPNSPLHF. The DNA sequence follows: TGTGCCAGCAGCTCGAGTTCACAGAGTCCTAATTCACCCCTCCACTTT.